This T cell receptor (beta chain) stems from a study of radiotherapy plus CTLA-4 blockade in lung cancer. This clone was seen only a few times. J lost 3 bases, V lost 2 bases, and 5 bases had no gene match. Looked up from germline, CDR1 is MNHNY and CDR2 is SVGAGI (reference sequence). The CDR3 has 15 amino acids. Some clones are missing from TCRdb's copy, which holds only in-frame ones; the method was immunoSEQ multiplex PCR. This table has 40,000 or so clones, around 79% appearing once. Enrolled patients, whose metastatic non-small-cell lung cancer was chemo-refractory, received focal radiation plus CTLA-4 blockade with ipilimumab.

The V gene is TRBV6-6, the J gene TRBJ2-7, with 9 bases aligning to TRBD1. The starting material was peripheral blood, obtained from a patient treated with radiotherapy plus ipilimumab. The sequence was obtained from a human donor with non-small cell lung cancer who had stable disease on radiotherapy plus ipilimumab. The CDR3 here is CASSYDRGSVYEQYV. As DNA, the CDR3 is TGTGCCAGCAGTTACGACAGGGGGTCCGTCTACGAGCAGTACGTC.